What follows describes a single T cell receptor (beta chain). The target antigen is unknown. The PCR had 60 Vbeta and 13 Jbeta primers. Data came from immunoSEQ multiplex PCR; TCRdb stores just in-frame clones and leaves some out. The table shows 150,000 or so clones, with about 75% occurring only once. The CDR3 is 16 amino acids. The V and J ends lost 4 bases and 7 bases, in that order; junction bases with no gene match: 9. CDR1 SGHRS and CDR2 YFSETQ come from the germline V gene. This sample is part of a study of cytomegalovirus exposure and HLA in healthy donors. Broader study findings: Previous analysis showed most TCR beta V segments were productive about 90% or about 30% of the time.

The chain links TRBV5-1 to TRBJ1-4; the match to TRBD1 covers 11 bases. The receptor comes from a female donor in good health and CMV-seronegative. The sequencing sample was made of PBMCs. CDR3 bases: TGCGCCAGCAGCGAGCGTTCCGGGACAGGGGGTGAAAAACTGTTTTTT. Its translation is CASSERSGTGGEKLFF.